The 24 T cell receptor beta chains presented below share a single source sample, sequenced in a study of cytomegalovirus exposure and HLA in healthy donors (dated by TCRdb to about 2017). Libraries came from the immunoSEQ multiplex PCR assay. The multiplex PCR relied on a mix of 60 forward primers for TCR Vbeta segments and 13 reverse primers for TCR Jbeta segments. TCRdb took over this immuneACCESS table, retaining in-frame rearrangements with V and J assigned. Such tables are incomplete; in checked studies, under half of the missing clones stem from an unresolved V gene, and the remainder is unexplained. Within this sample are 120,000 or so clones, with over 75% of them counted one time only. The ten largest make up around 4% of the sample. The material sequenced was PBMCs. The receptors were sampled from a man aged 18 to 30 in good health and CMV-seropositive.

V gene TRBV15 combines with J gene TRBJ2-5; D not certain. V lost 1 base and J lost 4, with 4 bases in between. Germline assignment: CDR1 LNHNV and CDR2 YYDKDF (reference sequence). The CDR3 totals 12 residues. The CDR3 sequence: CATSRGGETQYF. CDR3 DNA sequence: TGTGCCACCAGCAGAGGAGGAGAGACCCAGTACTTC.

This clone was seen more than once but under ten times. This chain connects TRBV5-6 to TRBJ2-3; D gene uncertain. This CDR3 region has 15 residues. Between the trimmed V and J ends, which lost 0 bases and 0 bases, there was a span of 8 bases. Germline V gene lookup returns CDR1 SGHDT and CDR2 YYEEEE. The CDR3 sequence is CASSLVTRSTDTQYF. In nucleotides, the CDR3 is TGTGCCAGCAGCTTGGTTACCCGGAGCACAGATACGCAGTATTTT. Using reference TRBV5-6 and TRBJ2-3 for the parts outside the CDR3, the full variable domain is DAGVTQSPTHLIKTRGQQVTLRCSPKSGHDTVSWYQQALGQGPQFIFQYYEEEERQRGNFPDRFSGHQFPNYSSELNVNALLLGDSALYLCASSLVTRSTDTQYFGPGTRLTVL.

This clone was seen more than once but under ten times. CDR3 bases: TGTGCCAGCAGTGAGCAACCGGGACAGGGGTCCTACAATGAGCAGTTCTTC. Its translation: CASSEQPGQGSYNEQFF. The chain joins TRBV6-1 to TRBJ2-1; TRBD1 agrees at 10 bases. Trimming cost V 3 bases and J 1 base; bases outside gene matches: 6. The length of the CDR3 is 17 residues. The germline V gene has CDR1 MNHNS and CDR2 SASEGT.

This clone was counted once. This chain connects TRBV12-1 to TRBJ2-3; TRBD2 was called by the table and not checked on the DNA. TRBV12-1 is a documented pseudogene. The length of the CDR3 is 15 residues. The CDR3 DNA follows: TGTGCCAGCAGCTCCGGACTAGGAGACACAGATACGCAGTATTTT. Translation: CASSSGLGDTDTQYF.

This clone occurred once. The chain couples TRBV5-5 to TRBJ1-1, with 7 positions matching TRBD1. Germline V gives CDR1 SGHKS, CDR2 YYEKEE (reference sequence). The V and J ends lost 3 bases and 5 bases, in that order; junction bases with no gene match: 4. CDR3 size: 13 residues. For the CDR3, the DNA is TGTGCCAGCAGCTCGGGACAGAGGACTGAAGCTTTCTTT. This codes for CASSSGQRTEAFF.

The CDR3 sequence is CAWSGGDYEKLFF. The CDR3 DNA sequence: TGTGCCTGGAGTGGGGGGGACTACGAAAAACTGTTTTTT. The V gene is TRBV30, the J gene TRBJ1-4, with D perhaps TRBD1 (5 bases). This CDR3 is 13 amino acids long. V lost 1 base and J lost 8, with 11 bases in between. The germline V gene has CDR1 GTSNPN and CDR2 SVGIG (reference sequence).

The rearrangement uses TRBV4-2 and TRBJ1-1; D call uncertain. The CDR3 sequence is 13 residues long. Germline V CDR1 and CDR2: LGHNA, YNFKEQ. V gave up 1 base and J gave up 6 bases, with 9 bases separating them. The CDR3 protein is CASSQAGGPEAFF. CDR3 nucleotides: TGTGCCAGCAGCCAAGCAGGAGGGCCTGAAGCTTTCTTT.

The J gene is TRBJ2-1, the V gene TRBV4-1; TRBD2 aligns across 7 bases. This CDR3 contains 17 residues. Germline V CDR1 and CDR2: MGHRA, YSYEKL. Unmatched junction bases numbered 7, after V lost 0 bases and J lost 2 bases. CDR3 sequence: CASSQEGGSAPYNEQFF. The CDR3 nucleotides are TGCGCCAGCAGCCAAGAGGGCGGGAGTGCCCCCTACAATGAGCAGTTCTTC.

This chain links TRBV6-4 with TRBJ2-7; weak D call: TRBD1 (6 bases). Trimming pared 7 bases from V and 2 bases from J, leaving 21 bases between. CDR1 is MRHNA, CDR2 SNTAGT, per germline. The length of the CDR3 is 16 residues. CDR3 coding DNA: TGTGCCAGCATTCCCCGGCGAGGGCAGGGGCCCTACGAGCAGTACTTC. Amino acids: CASIPRRGQGPYEQYF.

This chain uses TRBV7-8 with TRBJ2-1; D is undetermined. V lost 0 bases and J lost 7, with 7 bases in between. This CDR3 has 13 residues. Germline V gene data show CDR1 as SGHVS and CDR2 as FQNEAQ. The CDR3 DNA sequence: TGTGCCAGCAGCTTAGCCCCGGGTAATGAGCAGTTCTTC. Encoded protein: CASSLAPGNEQFF.

CDR3 sequence: CASSVGLNEKLFF. DNA of the CDR3: TGTGCCAGCAGCGTGGGACTTAATGAAAAACTGTTTTTT. The chain employs TRBV11-2 and TRBJ1-4, with a weak D call TRBD1 (5 bases). Germline V gene data show CDR1 as SGHAT and CDR2 as FQNNGV. Trimming pared 5 bases from V and 4 bases from J, leaving 8 bases between. The CDR3 runs to 13 residues.

The chain joins TRBV30 to TRBJ2-3, with 7 bases identical to TRBD2. The CDR3 length is 15 residues. The germline CDR1 and CDR2 sequences are GTSNPN and SVGIG (reference sequence). With 5 bases clipped from V and 0 bases from J, the junction kept 8 bases outside the gene matches. Written as DNA, the CDR3 is TGTGCCTGGGGGTGGGGCGGGGGAAGCACAGATACGCAGTATTTT. Translating it yields CAWGWGGGSTDTQYF.

The count of this clone is one. CDR3 nucleotide sequence: TGCGCCAGCAGCCCACAGGCTAGCTCCTATAATTCACCCCTCCACTTT. It encodes CASSPQASSYNSPLHF. The V call is TRBV5-1, the J call TRBJ1-6, with TRBD1 as a possible D gene (5 bases). Trimming shortened V by 4 bases and J by 0 bases, and 11 bases separated the two germline ends. The CDR3 runs to 16 residues. Germline V CDR1 and CDR2: SGHRS, YFSETQ. The full variable domain, completed using reference TRBV5-1 and TRBJ1-6, is KAGVTQTPRYLIKTRGQQVTLSCSPISGHRSVSWYQQTPGQGLQFLFEYFSETQRNKGNFPGRFSGRQFSNSRSEMNVSTLELGDSALYLCASSPQASSYNSPLHFGNGTRLTVT.

The genes are TRBV30 and TRBJ1-5, with TRBD1 matching 10 bases. V gave up 5 bases and J gave up 4 bases; unmatched junction bases: 5. The germline gives CDR1 GTSNPN, CDR2 SVGIG (reference sequence). The CDR3 is made up of 14 amino acids. Here the CDR3 DNA reads TGTGCCTGGGGGACAGGGGTAAGGAATCAGCCCCAGCATTTT. It is translated as CAWGTGVRNQPQHF.

This CDR3 reads CASSPTFTGGEKLFF. The CDR3 nucleotides are TGCGCCAGCAGCCCGACCTTCACAGGGGGTGAAAAACTGTTTTTT. The chain employs TRBV4-1 and TRBJ1-4, with 8 bases identical to TRBD1. Germline CDR1 and CDR2: MGHRA and YSYEKL. The CDR3 spans 15 residues. J was trimmed by 7 bases and V by 4 bases; bases with no gene match: 8.

The genes are TRBV13 and TRBJ2-7, with D hard to call. V shed 5 bases and J shed 2 bases, with 13 bases lying between them. Looked up from germline, CDR1 is PRHDT and CDR2 is FYEKMQ (reference sequence). The CDR3 length is 14 residues. The CDR3 coding sequence is TGTGCCAGCAGCCCGAGTATATCCACCTACGAGCAGTACTTC. Its protein is CASSPSISTYEQYF.

This clone was seen only once. V and J are TRBV5-5 and TRBJ2-2, with TRBD1 identical over 11 bases. The CDR3 spans 15 residues. Germline V gene lookup returns CDR1 SGHKS and CDR2 YYEKEE (reference sequence). The V segment lost 2 bases and the J segment 4 bases; nucleotides outside the gene matches: 1. The CDR3 here is CASSFGQGATGELFF. The CDR3 DNA sequence: TGTGCCAGCAGCTTCGGACAGGGGGCCACCGGGGAGCTGTTTTTT.

This clone was detected only once. The chain couples TRBV5-6 to TRBJ2-1; tentative D call: TRBD2 (5 bases). Germline V gene data show CDR1 as SGHDT and CDR2 as YYEEEE. This CDR3 region has 15 residues. Trimming removed 2 bases at V and 2 bases at J, with 11 bases between. The CDR3 here is CASSLITLAYNEQFF. In DNA form, the CDR3 reads TGTGCCAGCAGCTTAATCACACTAGCCTACAATGAGCAGTTCTTC.

This chain joins TRBV7-2 and TRBJ2-7; D is perhaps TRBD1 (6 bases). This CDR3 contains 14 residues. Trimming left V 2 bases short and J 2 bases short, with 10 bases between. In germline, CDR1 is SGHTA, CDR2 FQGNSA. The DNA of the CDR3 is TGTGCCAGCAGCTTAAACAGGGATCCCTACGAGCAGTACTTC. Amino acid sequence: CASSLNRDPYEQYF.

This chain connects TRBV7-9 to TRBJ2-5; 7 positions agree with TRBD1. From germline, CDR1 is SEHNR and CDR2 FQNEAQ (reference sequence). There are 15 residues in the CDR3. Trimming at V came to 5 bases and at J to 0 bases, leaving 6 bases not matched to a gene. CDR3 in DNA: TGTGCCAGCAGCGCTCCCGGGACAGACCAAGAGACCCAGTACTTC. Protein: CASSAPGTDQETQYF.

This clone has more than one count but fewer than ten. The V and J genes are TRBV5-1 and TRBJ2-7; D perhaps matches TRBD1 (6 bases). The CDR3 consists of 14 residues. Germline-derived CDR1 and CDR2 are SGHRS and YFSETQ. V was trimmed by 1 base and J by 0 bases, leaving 8 bases between them. CDR3 sequence (DNA): TGCGCCAGCAGCTTGTTGGGACACTCCTACGAGCAGTACTTC. It codes for CASSLLGHSYEQYF.

The chain joins TRBV30 to TRBJ1-5, with D tentatively TRBD1 (5 bases). Trimming shortened V by 1 base and J by 4 bases, and 11 bases separated the two germline ends. Germline V gene sequence: CDR1 GTSNPN, CDR2 SVGIG (reference sequence). The CDR3 has 14 amino acids. The DNA of the CDR3 is TGTGCCTGGAGTGAGGGGCATGGGAATCAGCCCCAGCATTTT. This sequence encodes CAWSEGHGNQPQHF.

The chain is built from TRBV7-2 and TRBJ2-5; D is possibly TRBD1 (7 bases). The CDR3 is made up of 13 amino acids. The V gene lost 5 bases and the J gene lost 6 bases, with 13 bases spanning the gap. Germline loops: CDR1 SGHTA, CDR2 FQGNSA. The CDR3 region is CASSLQGGKTQYF. The CDR3 bases are TGTGCCAGCAGCCTGCAGGGGGGAAAGACCCAGTACTTC.

The J gene is TRBJ2-7, the V gene TRBV19, with 11 nucleotides matching TRBD2. V lost 0 bases to trimming and J lost 1 base; unmatched junction nucleotides: 5. Germline loops: CDR1 LNHDA, CDR2 SQIVND (reference sequence). The CDR3 contains 17 residues. The CDR3 nucleotides read TGTGCCAGTAGTATAGATCTAGCTAGCGGGAGGTCCTACGAGCAGTACTTC. Translating gives CASSIDLASGRSYEQYF.